Shown below are 18 T cell receptor beta chains from a single sample sequenced in a study of blood T cell repertoires in COVID-19. Using immunoSEQ multiplex PCR, the repertoire was profiled, and TCRdb retains in-frame clones only, with some absent. The sample records 100,000 to 150,000 clones, 79% being singletons. Sequenced sample: peripheral blood. Source of these receptors: a man aged 35 to 55 with active or convalescent COVID-19.

V is TRBV6-5 and J is TRBJ2-7, with D tentatively TRBD2 (5 bases). V lost 5 bases and J 4 bases, leaving 9 bases between the germline ends. CDR3 length equals 12 residues. Per the germline V gene, CDR1 is MNHEY and CDR2 is SVGAGI. CDR3 in amino acids: CASSTADYEQYF. CDR3 in DNA: TGTGCCAGCAGTACAGCGGATTACGAGCAGTACTTC.

The rearrangement links TRBV6-5 to TRBJ1-5, with 7 bases that match TRBD1. The V gene end was trimmed by 6 bases and the J gene end by 7 bases; junction bases not matched to a gene: 12. From germline, CDR1 is MNHEY and CDR2 SVGAGI. The CDR3 covers 15 residues. CDR3 coding DNA: TGTGCCAGCAGGTCTGTCCAGGGGGTTAACCAGCCCCAGCATTTT. Residues: CASRSVQGVNQPQHF.

Here the CDR3 reads CASSPRDSSSYEQYF. DNA for the CDR3: TGTGCCAGCAGCCCCCGGGACAGCAGCTCCTACGAGCAGTACTTC. This sequence joins TRBV4-2 and TRBJ2-7; 7 bases are shared with TRBD1. Germline assignment: CDR1 LGHNA and CDR2 YNFKEQ. Trimming cost V 4 bases and J 0 bases; bases outside gene matches: 6. The CDR3 runs to 15 residues.

The rearrangement uses TRBV30 and TRBJ1-6; maybe TRBD1 (5 bases). The V gene's germline CDR1 is GTSNPN and CDR2 SVGIG (reference sequence). Trimming removed 3 bases from V and 5 bases from J, with 8 bases in between. The CDR3 has 13 amino acids. The CDR3 sequence: CAWRQGNNSPLHF. In nucleotides, the CDR3 is TGTGCCTGGAGGCAGGGCAATAATTCACCCCTCCACTTT. Full variable domain (missing parts from reference TRBV30 and TRBJ1-6): SQTIHQWPATLVQPVGSPLSLECTVEGTSNPNLYWYRQAAGRGLQLLFYSVGIGQISSEVPQNLSASRPQDRQFILSSKKLLLSDSGFYLCAWRQGNNSPLHFGNGTRLTVT.

This clone was observed a handful of times. The V call is TRBV30, the J call TRBJ1-5, with unresolved D. The CDR3 has 13 amino acids. Trimming left V 0 bases short and J 4 bases short, with 7 bases between. The germline V gene encodes CDR1 GTSNPN and CDR2 SVGIG (reference sequence). As DNA, the CDR3 is TGTGCCTGGAGTGTAGGAGGTAATCAGCCCCAGCATTTT. The encoded protein is CAWSVGGNQPQHF.

V usage is TRBV6-1 and J usage is TRBJ2-5, with TRBD2 matching over 7 bases. Per the germline V gene, CDR1 is MNHNS and CDR2 is SASEGT. This CDR3 comprises 13 residues. V trimming: 0 bases; J trimming: 5 bases; junction bases outside the gene matches: 0. CDR3 DNA sequence: TGTGCCAGCAGTGAAGCGGGAGGGGAGACCCAGTACTTC. Translating gives CASSEAGGETQYF.

A single count supports this clone. CDR3 nucleotides: TGTGCCAGCAGTGAAGGGGGCCCTTCTAACTATGGCTACACCTTC. It translates to CASSEGGPSNYGYTF. This sequence joins TRBV6-1 and TRBJ1-2; perhaps TRBD1 as D (5 bases). This CDR3 contains 15 residues. V lost 1 base, J lost 0 bases, and 9 bases lay in between. In germline, CDR1 is MNHNS, CDR2 SASEGT.

CDR3 sequence reads: CASSTGTSQYEQYF. CDR3 bases: TGTGCCAGCAGTACCGGGACTAGCCAGTACGAGCAGTACTTC. The chain links TRBV6-5 to TRBJ2-7, with 9 nucleotides matching TRBD2. The CDR3 sequence is 14 residues long. The junction had 6 bases not matched to a gene; V was cut back by 5 bases and J by 4 bases. CDR1 is MNHEY and CDR2 is SVGAGI in the germline V gene.

The chain employs TRBV5-6 and TRBJ1-4, with 7 bases that match TRBD1. The ends lost 5 bases at V and 4 bases at J; junction bases unmatched: 2. This CDR3 is 13 amino acids long. The germline CDR1 and CDR2 sequences are SGHDT and YYEEEE. CDR3 sequence (DNA): TGTGCCAGCAGGGGACAGCTTAATGAAAAACTGTTTTTT. Its protein product is CASRGQLNEKLFF.

The rearrangement links TRBV10-2 to TRBJ1-2, with D maybe TRBD1 (5 bases). V was cut by 3 bases and J by 7 bases, with 12 bases left in between. Germline loops: CDR1 WSHSY, CDR2 SAAADI. The CDR3 runs 13 residues. CDR3 in DNA: TGCGCCAGCAGTGACAGGGTATCGGGTGGCTACACCTTC. Protein sequence: CASSDRVSGGYTF.

The chain combines TRBV6-5 with TRBJ1-2; 7 nucleotides align to TRBD1. The CDR3 extends over 15 amino acids. Germline V gene lookup returns CDR1 MNHEY and CDR2 SVGAGI. Trimming at V came to 6 bases and at J to 2 bases, leaving 9 bases not matched to a gene. CDR3 sequence reads: CASSSGQSSNYGYTF. CDR3 in DNA: TGTGCCAGCAGCTCGGGACAGTCATCCAACTATGGCTACACCTTC.

The rearrangement joins TRBV7-8 to TRBJ2-7, with a weak D call TRBD1 (5 bases). The V end was cut by 0 bases, the J end by 6 bases, with 18 bases between. This CDR3 has 16 amino acids. Germline loops: CDR1 SGHVS, CDR2 FQNEAQ. The CDR3 loop is CASSLAARTSGSEQYF. The CDR3, as DNA: TGTGCCAGCAGCTTAGCGGCGAGGACATCCGGAAGCGAGCAGTACTTC.

The CDR3 region is CASKKAAGQETQYF. In DNA, the CDR3 is TGTGCCAGCAAAAAGGCGGCGGGTCAAGAGACCCAGTACTTC. V usage is TRBV2 and J usage is TRBJ2-5, with a weak D call TRBD2 (5 bases). The V and J ends lost 7 bases and 2 bases respectively, with 14 bases between them. The CDR3 loop spans 14 amino acids. The germline V gene encodes CDR1 SNHLY and CDR2 FYNNEI.

This sequence joins TRBV30 and TRBJ1-1, with a possible D match to TRBD1 (6 bases). This CDR3 has 11 residues. The V end was cut by 5 bases, the J end by 7 bases, with 11 bases between. Germline V gene sequence: CDR1 GTSNPN, CDR2 SVGIG (reference sequence). The CDR3 region is CAWAQGLEAFF. The CDR3 DNA reads as TGTGCCTGGGCTCAGGGGCTTGAAGCTTTCTTT. The full variable domain, rest sourced from reference TRBV30 and TRBJ1-1, is SQTIHQWPATLVQPVGSPLSLECTVEGTSNPNLYWYRQAAGRGLQLLFYSVGIGQISSEVPQNLSASRPQDRQFILSSKKLLLSDSGFYLCAWAQGLEAFFGQGTRLTVV.

The chain uses TRBV5-1 and TRBJ2-1; 8 nucleotides align to TRBD1. CDR3 length: 15 amino acids. Losses at the gene ends were 5 bases for V and 7 bases for J; bases not matched to a gene: 11. Germline V gives CDR1 SGHRS, CDR2 YFSETQ. The DNA for the CDR3 is TGCGCCAGCAGTCAATCGGGACAGGTCCCGAATGAGCAGTTCTTC. Translated: CASSQSGQVPNEQFF. The full variable domain, in which reference TRBV5-1 and TRBJ2-1 provide the parts outside the CDR3, is KAGVTQTPRYLIKTRGQQVTLSCSPISGHRSVSWYQQTPGQGLQFLFEYFSETQRNKGNFPGRFSGRQFSNSRSEMNVSTLELGDSALYLCASSQSGQVPNEQFFGPGTRLTVL.

This rearrangement joins TRBV9 to TRBJ2-5; the D gene is possibly TRBD2 (5 bases). The germline gives CDR1 SGDLS, CDR2 YYNGEE. The CDR3 is 14 residues long. V lost 4 bases and J 7 bases, leaving 17 bases between the germline ends. CDR3 amino acids: CASSPAGDWGTQYF. The CDR3 nucleotides are TGTGCCAGCAGCCCTGCGGGTGACTGGGGGACCCAGTACTTC.

The V call is TRBV28, the J call TRBJ1-4; 8 positions match TRBD1. Germline lookup yields CDR1 MDHEN and CDR2 SYDVKM. With 1 base clipped from V and 8 bases from J, the junction kept 15 bases outside the gene matches. This CDR3 is 18 amino acids long. CDR3 residues: CASSLLGQGRGQEEKLFF. CDR3 sequence (DNA): TGTGCCAGCAGTTTATTAGGACAGGGAAGGGGTCAAGAGGAAAAACTGTTTTTT.

CDR3 bases: TGTGCCAGTACCAGGACAGTGACTAGCACAGATACGCAGTATTTT. Residues: CASTRTVTSTDTQYF. The genes are TRBV19 and TRBJ2-3; TRBD1 is a possible D gene (6 bases). This CDR3 has 15 residues. Germline V gene lookup returns CDR1 LNHDA and CDR2 SQIVND (reference sequence). Trimming pared 7 bases from V and 0 bases from J, leaving 14 bases between.